Listed here is a single T cell receptor (beta chain). This record belongs to a study of blood T cell repertoires in COVID-19. Study as a whole: PBMCs, B-cell-depleted T cells, or T cells provided the cDNA or gDNA that made up the material.

The CDR3 spans 14 residues. Trimming cost V 4 bases and J 6 bases; bases outside gene matches: 5. Germline V gives CDR1 SGHAT, CDR2 FQNNGV. This table comes from immunoSEQ multiplex PCR, and its TCRdb copy is limited to in-frame clones, with some not included. The sample carries 55,000 to 65,000 clones, 80% to 90% recorded once. This receptor was obtained from a man in his sixties with COVID-19, enrolled during active disease. The sequencing input was peripheral blood. The chain carries TRBV11-2 and TRBJ1-5, with TRBD1 identical over 8 bases. The CDR3 DNA sequence: TGTGCCAGCAGCTCGGACAGGGAAGGTCAGCCCCAGCATTTT. It codes for CASSSDREGQPQHF. Based on the CDR3 plus reference TRBV11-2 and TRBJ1-5, the full variable domain is EAGVAQSPRYKIIEKRQSVAFWCNPISGHATLYWYQQILGQGPKLLIQFQNNGVVDDSQLPKDRFSAERLKGVDSTLKIQPAKLEDSAVYLCASSSDREGQPQHFGDGTRLSIL.